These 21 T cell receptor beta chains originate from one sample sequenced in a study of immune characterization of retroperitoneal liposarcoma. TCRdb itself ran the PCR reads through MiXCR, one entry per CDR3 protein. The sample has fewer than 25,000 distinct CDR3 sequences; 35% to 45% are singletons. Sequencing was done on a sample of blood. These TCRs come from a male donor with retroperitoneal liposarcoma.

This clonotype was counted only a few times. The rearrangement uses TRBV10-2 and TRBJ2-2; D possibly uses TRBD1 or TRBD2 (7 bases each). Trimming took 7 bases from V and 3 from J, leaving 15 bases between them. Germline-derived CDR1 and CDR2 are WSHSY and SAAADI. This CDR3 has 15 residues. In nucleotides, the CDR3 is TGCGCCAGCACTCCAGGGGGGGCCGACACCGGGGAGCTGTTTTTT. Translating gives CASTPGGADTGELFF.

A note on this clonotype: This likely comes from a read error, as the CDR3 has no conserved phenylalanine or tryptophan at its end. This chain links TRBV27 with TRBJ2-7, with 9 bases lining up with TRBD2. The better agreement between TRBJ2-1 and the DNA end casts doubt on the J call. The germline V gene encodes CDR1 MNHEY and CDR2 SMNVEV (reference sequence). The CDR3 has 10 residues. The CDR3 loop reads CAAGGETQFP. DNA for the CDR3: TGTGCCGCGGGGGGGGAGACCCAGTTCCCC.

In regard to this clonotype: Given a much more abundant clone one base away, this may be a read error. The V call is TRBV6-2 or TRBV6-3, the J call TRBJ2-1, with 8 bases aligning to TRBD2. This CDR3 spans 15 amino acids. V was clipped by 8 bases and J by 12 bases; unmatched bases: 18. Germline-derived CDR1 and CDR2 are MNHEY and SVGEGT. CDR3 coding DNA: TGTGCCAGCGGGGCGGGGGGCGGGATACGTCGGGGGCAGTTCTTC. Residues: CASGAGGGIRRGQFF.

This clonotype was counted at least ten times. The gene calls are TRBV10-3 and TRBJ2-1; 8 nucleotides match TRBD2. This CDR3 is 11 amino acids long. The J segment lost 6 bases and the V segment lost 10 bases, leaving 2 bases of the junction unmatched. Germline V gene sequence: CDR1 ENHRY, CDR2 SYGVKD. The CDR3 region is CATTSANEQFF. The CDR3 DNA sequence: TGTGCCACGACTAGCGCCAATGAGCAGTTCTTC.

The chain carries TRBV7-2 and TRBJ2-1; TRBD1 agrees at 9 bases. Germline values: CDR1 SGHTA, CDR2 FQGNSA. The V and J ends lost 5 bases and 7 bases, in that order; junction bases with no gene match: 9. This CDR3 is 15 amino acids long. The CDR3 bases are TGTGCCAGCAGCACACACAGGGGGCGGGATAATGAGCAGTTCTTC. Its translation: CASSTHRGRDNEQFF.

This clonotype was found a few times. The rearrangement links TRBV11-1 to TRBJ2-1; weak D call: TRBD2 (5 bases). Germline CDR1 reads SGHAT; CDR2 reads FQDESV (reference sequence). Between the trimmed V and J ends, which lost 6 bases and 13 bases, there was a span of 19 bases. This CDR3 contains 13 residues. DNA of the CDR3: TGTGCCAGCAGTCCCCGGGATCAAGAGACCCAGTTCTTC. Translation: CASSPRDQETQFF.

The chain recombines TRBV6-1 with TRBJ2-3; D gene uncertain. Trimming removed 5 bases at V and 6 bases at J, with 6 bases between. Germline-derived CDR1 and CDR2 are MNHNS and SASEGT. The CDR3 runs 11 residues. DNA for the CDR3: TGTGCCAGCAGTCAGATCGATACGCAGTATTTT. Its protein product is CASSQIDTQYF.

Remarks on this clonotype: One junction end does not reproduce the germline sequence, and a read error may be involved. CDR3 in amino acids: CASNQQGAETQYF. The CDR3 nucleotides read TGCGCCAGCAACCAACAGGGGGCTGAGACCCAGTACTTC. The chain uses TRBV6-1 and TRBJ2-1; 9 nucleotides align to TRBD1. The end of the DNA is better explained by TRBJ2-5, so the J call may be wrong. CDR1 is MNHNS, CDR2 SASEGT, per germline. The CDR3 is 13 residues long.

In DNA, the CDR3 is TGTGCCAGCAGCTTAGTATCGGGGGGAGGGACCTACGAGCAGTTCTTC. This codes for CASSLVSGGGTYEQFF. The chain joins TRBV11-2 to TRBJ2-1, with 7 bases identical to TRBD2. Germline V gene lookup returns CDR1 SGHAT and CDR2 FQNNGV. The J segment lost 10 bases and the V segment lost 1 base, leaving 13 bases of the junction unmatched. This CDR3 contains 16 residues.

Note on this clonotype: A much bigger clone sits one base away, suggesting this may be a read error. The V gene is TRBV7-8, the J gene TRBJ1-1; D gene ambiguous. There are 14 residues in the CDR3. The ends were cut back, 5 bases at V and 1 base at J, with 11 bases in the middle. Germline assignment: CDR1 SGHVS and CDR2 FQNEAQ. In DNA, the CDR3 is TGTGCCAGCAGCCCCGGACCCAGGAACACTGAAGCTTTCTTT. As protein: CASSPGPRNTEAFF.

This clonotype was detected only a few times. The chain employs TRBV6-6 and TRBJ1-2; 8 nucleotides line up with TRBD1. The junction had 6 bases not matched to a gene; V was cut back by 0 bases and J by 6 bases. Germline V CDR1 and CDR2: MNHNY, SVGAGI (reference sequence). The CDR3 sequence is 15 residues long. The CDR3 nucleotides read TGTGCCAGCAGTTACTCACAGCAGGGGGCAAATGGCTACACCTTC. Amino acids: CASSYSQQGANGYTF.

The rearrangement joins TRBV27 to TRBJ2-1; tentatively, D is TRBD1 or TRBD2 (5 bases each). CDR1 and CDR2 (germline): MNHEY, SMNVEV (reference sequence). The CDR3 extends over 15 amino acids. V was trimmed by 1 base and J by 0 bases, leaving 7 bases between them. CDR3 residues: CASSLYGGSYNEQFF. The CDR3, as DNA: TGTGCCAGCAGTTTATATGGGGGCTCCTACAATGAGCAGTTCTTC.

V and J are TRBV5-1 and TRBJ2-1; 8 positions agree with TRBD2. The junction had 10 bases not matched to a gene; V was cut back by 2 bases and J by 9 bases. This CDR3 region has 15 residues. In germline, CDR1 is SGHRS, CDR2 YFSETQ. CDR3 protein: CASSLVVAGRSEQFF. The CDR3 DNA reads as TGCGCCAGCAGCTTAGTGGTAGCGGGACGATCTGAGCAGTTCTTC.

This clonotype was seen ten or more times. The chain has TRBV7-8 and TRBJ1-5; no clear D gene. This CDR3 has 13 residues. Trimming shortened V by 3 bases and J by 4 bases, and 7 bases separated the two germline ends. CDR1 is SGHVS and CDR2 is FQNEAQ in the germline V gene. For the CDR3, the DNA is TGTGCCAGCAGCTTCGGCAGTAATCAGCCCCAGCATTTT. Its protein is CASSFGSNQPQHF.

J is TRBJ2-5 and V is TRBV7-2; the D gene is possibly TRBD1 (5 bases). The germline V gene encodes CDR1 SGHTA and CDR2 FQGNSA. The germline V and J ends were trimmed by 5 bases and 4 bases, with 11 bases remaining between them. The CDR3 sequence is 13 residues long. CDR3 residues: CASSPNRGETQYF. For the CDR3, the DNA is TGTGCCAGCAGCCCCAATAGGGGAGAGACCCAGTACTTC.

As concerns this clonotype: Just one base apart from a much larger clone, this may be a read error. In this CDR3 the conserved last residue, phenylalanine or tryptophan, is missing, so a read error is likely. In DNA, the CDR3 is TGTGCCAGCAGCGCGGGAGAGGGGTATTCACCCCTCCACTTG. This encodes CASSAGEGYSPLHL. V gene TRBV6-1 combines with J gene TRBJ1-6; D is perhaps TRBD1 (5 bases). The CDR3 is 14 residues long. Germline V gives CDR1 MNHNS, CDR2 SASEGT. V was trimmed by 6 bases and J by 8 bases, leaving 14 bases between them.

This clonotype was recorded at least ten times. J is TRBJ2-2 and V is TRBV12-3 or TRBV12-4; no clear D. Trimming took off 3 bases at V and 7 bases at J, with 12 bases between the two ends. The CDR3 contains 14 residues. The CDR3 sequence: CASSFGRVNGELFF. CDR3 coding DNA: TGTGCCAGCAGTTTTGGTAGGGTCAACGGGGAGCTGTTTTTT.

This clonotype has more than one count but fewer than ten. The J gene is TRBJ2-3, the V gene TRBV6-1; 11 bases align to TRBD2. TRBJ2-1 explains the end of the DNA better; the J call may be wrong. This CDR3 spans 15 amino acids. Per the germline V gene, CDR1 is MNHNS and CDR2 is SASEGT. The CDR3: CASRLGLAARDEQFF. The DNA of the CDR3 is TGTGCCAGCAGGTTGGGACTAGCGGCAAGGGATGAGCAGTTCTTC.

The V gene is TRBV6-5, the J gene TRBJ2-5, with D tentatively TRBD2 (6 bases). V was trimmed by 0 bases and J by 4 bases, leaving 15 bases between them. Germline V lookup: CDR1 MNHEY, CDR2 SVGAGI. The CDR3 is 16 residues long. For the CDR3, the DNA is TGTGCCAGCAGTTACTCGAAGGTTGGGGGAGGAGAGACCCAGTACTTC. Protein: CASSYSKVGGGETQYF.

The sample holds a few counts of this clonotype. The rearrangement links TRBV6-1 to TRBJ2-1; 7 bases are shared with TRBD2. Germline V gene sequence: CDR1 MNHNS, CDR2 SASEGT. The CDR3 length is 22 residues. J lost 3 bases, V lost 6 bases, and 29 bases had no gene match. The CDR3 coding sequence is TGTGCCAGCAGCCCAGGCAATACTGGGACTATTAGGGGAAGGGGTCTCTACAATGAGCAGTTCTTC. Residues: CASSPGNTGTIRGRGLYNEQFF.

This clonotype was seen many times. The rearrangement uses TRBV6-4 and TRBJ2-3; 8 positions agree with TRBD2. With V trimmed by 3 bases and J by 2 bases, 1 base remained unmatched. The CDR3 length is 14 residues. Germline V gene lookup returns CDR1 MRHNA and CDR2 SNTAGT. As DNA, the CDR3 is TGTGCCAGCAGTGAAGCGGGAGTCACAGATACGCAGTATTTT. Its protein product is CASSEAGVTDTQYF.